The present entry profiles one TCR beta chain with its context. Its antigen is not known. This sample was taken from a study of T cells in localized non-small cell lung cancer. Study conclusions and caveats: Only one tumor region was sequenced, so heterogeneity remains possible.

Repertoires were generated with immunoSEQ multiplex PCR, while TCRdb's copy carries only in-frame clones and drops some. The sample includes roughly 70,000 clones, roughly nine tenths of them seen just once. The TCR originated in a male donor at least 60 years old with stage III squamous cell lung carcinoma. This sample comprised peripheral blood, obtained before any cancer treatment.

CDR3 DNA sequence: TGTGCCAGCAGCTTAGCAGGGGGCTCGAACACTGAAGCTTTCTTT. It translates to CASSLAGGSNTEAFF. The chain has TRBV7-2 and TRBJ1-1; the match to TRBD1 covers 7 bases. Germline CDR1 SGHTA, CDR2 FQGNSA. V was clipped by 0 bases and J by 1 base; unmatched bases: 2. The CDR3 is made up of 15 amino acids.